This T cell receptor beta chain was captured by sequencing in a study of T cell responses to AZD1222 COVID-19 vaccine. For the study at large: Second doses were pooled across both intervals (about 4 or about 12 weeks). Study-wide points: In the spike-specific TCR repertoire, nearly half reportedly target unmutated variant regions. Repertoires were obtained solely post-peak T cell response. Just a handful of AZD1222 recipients tested seropositive at baseline.

As regards this clone: The antigen is unknown.

The method was immunoSEQ multiplex PCR; TCRdb's version includes in-frame clones alone and lacks a portion of them. The repertoire holds more than 110,000 clones, with 80% to 95% as singletons. The CDR3 sequence is 16 residues long. CDR1 and CDR2 (germline): SEHNR, FQNEAQ (reference sequence). The J segment lost 2 bases and the V segment lost 5 bases, leaving 7 bases of the junction unmatched. This chain joins TRBV7-9 and TRBJ2-1, with TRBD2 matching over 9 bases. Sequenced material: peripheral blood, taken on day 0 of AZD1222 vaccination. This receptor was taken from an adult in good health. CDR3 sequence: CASSPLAGVPYNEQFF. CDR3 sequence (DNA): TGTGCCAGCAGCCCATTAGCGGGAGTCCCCTACAATGAGCAGTTCTTC.